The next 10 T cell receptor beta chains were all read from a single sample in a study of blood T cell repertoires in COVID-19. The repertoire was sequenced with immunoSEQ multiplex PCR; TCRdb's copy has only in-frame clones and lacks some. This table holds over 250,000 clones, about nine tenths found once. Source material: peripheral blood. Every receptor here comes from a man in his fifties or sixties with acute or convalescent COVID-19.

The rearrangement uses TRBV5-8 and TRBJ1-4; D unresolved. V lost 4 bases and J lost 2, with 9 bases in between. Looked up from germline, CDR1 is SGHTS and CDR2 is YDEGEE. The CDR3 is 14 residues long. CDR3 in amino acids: CASSLDSTNEKLFF. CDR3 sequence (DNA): TGTGCCAGCAGCCTGGATTCGACTAATGAAAAACTGTTTTTT. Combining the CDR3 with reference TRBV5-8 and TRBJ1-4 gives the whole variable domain EAGVTQSPTHLIKTRGQQATLRCSPISGHTSVYWYQQALGLGLQFLLWYDEGEERNRGNFPPRFSGRQFPNYSSELNVNALELEDSALYLCASSLDSTNEKLFFGSGTQLSVL.

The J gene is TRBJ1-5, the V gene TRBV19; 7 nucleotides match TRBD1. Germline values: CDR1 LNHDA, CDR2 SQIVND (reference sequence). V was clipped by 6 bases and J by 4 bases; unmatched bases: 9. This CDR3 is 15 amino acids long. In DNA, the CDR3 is TGTGCCAGTAGGGGCACAGGGGTTTGGAATCAGCCCCAGCATTTT. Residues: CASRGTGVWNQPQHF.

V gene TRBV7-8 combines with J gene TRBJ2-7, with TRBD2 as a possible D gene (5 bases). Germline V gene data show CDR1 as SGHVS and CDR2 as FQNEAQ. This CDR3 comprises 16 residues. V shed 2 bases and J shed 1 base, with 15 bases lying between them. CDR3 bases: TGTGCCAGCAGCTTATGGTTAGGAGGCCCTTCCTACGAGCAGTACTTC. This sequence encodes CASSLWLGGPSYEQYF.

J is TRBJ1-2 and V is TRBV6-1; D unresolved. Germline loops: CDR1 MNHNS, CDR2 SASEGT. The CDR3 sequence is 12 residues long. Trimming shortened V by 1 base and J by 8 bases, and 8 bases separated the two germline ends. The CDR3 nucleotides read TGTGCCAGCAGTGAAGGGAGGGCCGGCTACACCTTC. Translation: CASSEGRAGYTF.

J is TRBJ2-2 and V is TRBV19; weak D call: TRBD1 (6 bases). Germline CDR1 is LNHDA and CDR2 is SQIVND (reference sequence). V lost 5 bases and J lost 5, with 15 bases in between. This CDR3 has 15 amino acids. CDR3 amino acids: CASSSPGHLTGELFF. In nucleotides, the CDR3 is TGTGCCAGTAGTTCACCGGGACACTTAACCGGGGAGCTGTTTTTT.

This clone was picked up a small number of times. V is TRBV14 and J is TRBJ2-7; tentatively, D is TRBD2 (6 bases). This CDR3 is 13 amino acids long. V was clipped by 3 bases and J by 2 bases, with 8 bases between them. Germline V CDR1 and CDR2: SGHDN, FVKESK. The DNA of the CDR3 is TGTGCCAGCAGCCACGGGGGTGCCTACGAGCAGTACTTC. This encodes CASSHGGAYEQYF. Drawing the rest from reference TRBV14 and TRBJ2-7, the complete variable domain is EAGVTQFPSHSVIEKGQTVTLRCDPISGHDNLYWYRRVMGKEIKFLLHFVKESKQDESGMPNNRFLAERTGGTYSTLKVQPAELEDSGVYFCASSHGGAYEQYFGPGTRLTVT.

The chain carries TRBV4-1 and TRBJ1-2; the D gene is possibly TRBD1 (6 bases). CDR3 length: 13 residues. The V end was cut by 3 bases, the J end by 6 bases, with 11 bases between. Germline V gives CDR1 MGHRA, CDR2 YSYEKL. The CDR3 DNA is TGCGCCAGCAGCCAGGGCAGGGGAAATGGCTACACCTTC. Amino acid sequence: CASSQGRGNGYTF.

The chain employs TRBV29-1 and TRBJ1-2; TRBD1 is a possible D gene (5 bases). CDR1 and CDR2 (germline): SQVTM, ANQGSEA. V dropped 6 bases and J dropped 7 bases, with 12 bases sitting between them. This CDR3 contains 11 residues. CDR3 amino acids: CSVRREVGYTF. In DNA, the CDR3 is TGCAGCGTACGCAGGGAGGTTGGCTACACCTTC.

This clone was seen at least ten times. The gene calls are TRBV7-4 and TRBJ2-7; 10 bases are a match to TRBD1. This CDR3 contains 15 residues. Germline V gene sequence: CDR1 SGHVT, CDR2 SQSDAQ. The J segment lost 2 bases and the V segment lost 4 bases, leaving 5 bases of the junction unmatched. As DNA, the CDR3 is TGTGCCAGCAGCTCGGACAGGGGGGCACCCTACGAGCAGTACTTC. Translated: CASSSDRGAPYEQYF.

The CDR3 loop reads CASSSDRGLSGYTF. The CDR3 bases are TGTGCCAGCAGTTCGGACAGGGGGCTAAGTGGCTACACCTTC. This rearrangement joins TRBV6-5 to TRBJ1-2, with TRBD1 matching 11 bases. The V gene's germline CDR1 is MNHEY and CDR2 SVGAGI. This CDR3 is built from 14 residues. V was clipped by 4 bases and J by 7 bases; unmatched bases: 5.